Listed here are 27 T cell receptor beta chains from one sample, sequenced in a study of CD8+ T cells in alopecia areata. RNA was extracted and reverse transcribed into cDNA as the sequencing template. TCRdb's table, derived via immunoSEQ multiplex PCR, lists solely in-frame clones and lacks some. The profile shows 100,000 to 150,000 clones, 47% of them singletons. The sequencing input was NKG2D-low CD8+ T cells sorted from blood. These receptors all come from a human donor with alopecia areata.

The genes are TRBV28 and TRBJ2-1; TRBD1 matches at 8 bases. V shed 5 bases and J 9 bases; nucleotides not matched to a gene: 9. The CDR3 is 14 residues long. The germline V gene encodes CDR1 MDHEN and CDR2 SYDVKM. The CDR3 sequence is CASSPTGVSPEQFF. CDR3 nucleotides: TGTGCCAGCAGTCCGACAGGGGTTAGCCCTGAGCAGTTCTTC. The full variable domain, in which reference TRBV28 and TRBJ2-1 provide the parts outside the CDR3, is DVKVTQSSRYLVKRTGEKVFLECVQDMDHENMFWYRQDPGLGLRLIYFSYDVKMKEKGDIPEGYSVSREKKERFSLILESASTNQTSMYLCASSPTGVSPEQFFGPGTRLTVL.

The V and J genes are TRBV29-1 and TRBJ2-5, with D perhaps TRBD1 (5 bases). V lost 5 bases and J lost 5, with 9 bases in between. CDR1 and CDR2 from the germline V gene are SQVTM and ANQGSEA. This CDR3 has 11 amino acids. The CDR3 bases are TGCAGCGTTCGACAGATCGAGACCCAGTACTTC. As protein: CSVRQIETQYF.

The sample holds one count of this clone. This chain joins TRBV30 and TRBJ2-2; D not certain. V gave up 2 bases and J gave up 1 base, with 8 bases separating them. The length of the CDR3 is 14 residues. The germline V gene encodes CDR1 GTSNPN and CDR2 SVGIG (reference sequence). The CDR3 is CAWSQGLNTGELFF. As DNA, the CDR3 is TGTGCCTGGAGTCAAGGCCTGAACACCGGGGAGCTGTTTTTT.

A note on this clone: The same CDR3 also results from other DNA sequences found in this sample. The chain carries TRBV30 and TRBJ2-7, with 9 nucleotides matching TRBD1. The germline V gene has CDR1 GTSNPN and CDR2 SVGIG (reference sequence). The CDR3 has 14 residues. V lost 0 bases to trimming and J lost 0 bases; unmatched junction nucleotides: 0. The CDR3 DNA reads as TGTGCCTGGAGTGTGGGACAGGGCTCCTACGAGCAGTACTTC. It specifies CAWSVGQGSYEQYF.

CDR3 protein: CAWTYGIGLNYGYTF. CDR3 DNA: TGTGCCTGGACATACGGGATTGGGCTTAACTATGGCTACACCTTC. J is TRBJ1-2 and V is TRBV30, with no clear D. V was shortened by 4 bases and J by 1 base, with 16 bases between the two germline ends. The CDR3 contains 15 residues. Germline CDR1 reads GTSNPN; CDR2 reads SVGIG (reference sequence).

V gene TRBV6-5 combines with J gene TRBJ2-3; perhaps TRBD1 as D (5 bases). Trimming left V 5 bases short and J 2 bases short, with 8 bases between. This CDR3 is 13 amino acids long. The germline gives CDR1 MNHEY, CDR2 SVGAGI. CDR3 sequence reads: CASSTGYTDTQYF. The CDR3 coding sequence is TGTGCCAGCAGTACAGGTTACACAGATACGCAGTATTTT.

The V call is TRBV30, the J call TRBJ2-1; D assignment may be TRBD1 or TRBD2 (6 bases each). CDR3 length equals 13 residues. Trimming cost V 3 bases and J 8 bases, with 14 bases left between them. From germline, CDR1 is GTSNPN and CDR2 SVGIG (reference sequence). The CDR3 sequence is CAWSSWGADEQFF. In DNA form, the CDR3 reads TGTGCCTGGAGCTCGTGGGGGGCCGATGAGCAGTTCTTC.

In this sample, this clone turned up a few times. This sequence joins TRBV5-1 and TRBJ2-2; TRBD2 might be the D (6 bases). With 4 bases removed from V and 1 base from J, the gap between germline ends came to 8 bases. The germline V gene encodes CDR1 SGHRS and CDR2 YFSETQ. The CDR3 spans 14 residues. The CDR3 sequence: CASSRRGNTGELFF. In DNA, the CDR3 is TGCGCCAGCAGCCGGCGGGGGAACACCGGGGAGCTGTTTTTT.

The V and J genes are TRBV2 and TRBJ1-2; 7 bases align to TRBD1. Germline-derived CDR1 and CDR2 are SNHLY and FYNNEI. The CDR3 runs 13 residues. V shed 10 bases, J shed 4 bases, and the junction held 9 bases outside the gene matches. CDR3 region: CANSGTEGYGYTF. Written as DNA, the CDR3 is TGTGCCAACTCCGGGACAGAGGGCTATGGCTACACCTTC.

The V and J genes are TRBV6-6 and TRBJ2-7, with a weak D call TRBD2 (5 bases). Germline-derived CDR1 and CDR2 are MNHNY and SVGAGI (reference sequence). With 7 bases removed from V and 4 bases from J, the gap between germline ends came to 14 bases. This CDR3 region has 13 residues. This CDR3 reads CASTLSGGYEQYF. CDR3 DNA: TGTGCCAGCACTCTTTCGGGCGGGTACGAGCAGTACTTC.

The V gene is TRBV5-1, the J gene TRBJ1-2, with a possible D match to TRBD1 (5 bases). The germline gives CDR1 SGHRS, CDR2 YFSETQ. V lost 0 bases to trimming and J lost 4 bases, with 16 bases between them. This CDR3 region has 16 residues. CDR3 sequence (DNA): TGCGCCAGCAGCTTGGTCCCCGGGGGGGAAGGCTATGGCTACACCTTC. Its translation is CASSLVPGGEGYGYTF.

On this clone: The sample contains more than one DNA sequence encoding this CDR3. This chain links TRBV29-1 with TRBJ2-1, with a weak D call TRBD2 (5 bases). Germline V CDR1 and CDR2: SQVTM, ANQGSEA. Trimming removed 3 bases from V and 0 bases from J, with 6 bases in between. This CDR3 is built from 13 residues. CDR3 protein: CSVEGSSYNEQFF. CDR3 coding DNA: TGCAGCGTTGAGGGGAGCTCCTACAATGAGCAGTTCTTC.

This chain links TRBV28 with TRBJ2-7; no reliable D call. The V end was cut by 2 bases, the J end by 3 bases, with 8 bases between. This CDR3 region has 13 residues. The germline CDR1 and CDR2 sequences are MDHEN and SYDVKM. Written as DNA, the CDR3 is TGTGCCAGCAGTTTAAGGTTTAGCTACGAGCAGTACTTC. Residues: CASSLRFSYEQYF.

The chain is built from TRBV4-1 and TRBJ2-7; no firm D call. V was clipped by 4 bases and J by 7 bases, with 14 bases between them. The CDR3 has 13 amino acids. Germline lookup yields CDR1 MGHRA and CDR2 YSYEKL. CDR3 protein: CASSLLELREQYF. CDR3 DNA sequence: TGCGCCAGCAGCCTATTGGAGCTCCGGGAGCAGTACTTC.

The chain combines TRBV7-9 with TRBJ1-2; D is unclear. This CDR3 has 15 amino acids. Trimming stripped 3 bases from V and 0 bases from J, with 11 bases between. Germline V gives CDR1 SEHNR, CDR2 FQNEAQ (reference sequence). CDR3 coding DNA: TGTGCCAGCAGCTTGCGGTGGGGAGCTAACTATGGCTACACCTTC. Its protein product is CASSLRWGANYGYTF. The entire variable domain, with the rest obtained from reference TRBV7-9 and TRBJ1-2, is as follows: DTGVSQNPRHKITKRGQNVTFRCDPISEHNRLYWYRQTLGQGPEFLTYFQNEAQLEKSRLLSDRFSAERPKGSFSTLEIQRTEQGDSAMYLCASSLRWGANYGYTFGSGTRLTVV.

The V gene is TRBV10-2, the J gene TRBJ2-2, with no clear D. The CDR3 is 11 amino acids. Germline values: CDR1 WSHSY, CDR2 SAAADI. Trimming cost V 7 bases and J 5 bases, with 5 bases left between them. The CDR3: CASTYTGELFF. CDR3 in DNA: TGCGCCAGCACCTATACCGGGGAGCTGTTTTTT.

V is TRBV29-1 and J is TRBJ2-2; D remains ambiguous. The length of the CDR3 is 12 residues. Germline CDR1 is SQVTM and CDR2 is ANQGSEA. The V and J ends lost 6 bases and 3 bases respectively, with 8 bases between them. The CDR3 DNA is TGCAGCGTAGGGCCGGACACCGGGGAGCTGTTTTTT. This encodes CSVGPDTGELFF.

V is TRBV7-2 and J is TRBJ2-3, with 10 bases fitting TRBD2. The CDR3 contains 17 residues. V lost 7 bases to trimming and J lost 4 bases; unmatched junction nucleotides: 14. Germline V CDR1 and CDR2: SGHTA, FQGNSA. CDR3: CASNTPLAGVGADTQYF. The CDR3 DNA reads TGTGCCAGCAACACTCCCCTAGCGGGAGTTGGCGCAGATACGCAGTATTTT.

A word on this clone: Other DNA sequences in this sample translate to the same CDR3. The rearrangement links TRBV30 to TRBJ1-1; D is unresolved. Germline V gene data show CDR1 as GTSNPN and CDR2 as SVGIG (reference sequence). The CDR3 sequence is 13 residues long. V was pared by 1 base and J by 0 bases, with 6 bases between. The CDR3, as DNA: TGTGCCTGGAGTGCGGGCATGAACACTGAAGCTTTCTTT. This sequence encodes CAWSAGMNTEAFF.

This clone was seen only a few times. V usage is TRBV5-1 and J usage is TRBJ2-5; D ambiguous. Germline-derived CDR1 and CDR2 are SGHRS and YFSETQ. Trimming removed 3 bases at V and 0 bases at J, with 9 bases between. The CDR3 runs 14 residues. CDR3 sequence reads: CASSSRWDQETQYF. The CDR3 nucleotides are TGCGCCAGCAGCTCCCGTTGGGACCAAGAGACCCAGTACTTC.

The chain has TRBV6-5 and TRBJ1-5; weak D call: TRBD1 (5 bases). Germline assignment: CDR1 MNHEY and CDR2 SVGAGI. With 6 bases removed from V and 4 bases from J, the gap between germline ends came to 10 bases. The CDR3 has 13 residues. The CDR3 loop is CASSRGGNQPQHF. The CDR3 region has the DNA TGTGCCAGCAGCCGGGGGGGTAATCAGCCCCAGCATTTT.

The rearrangement uses TRBV9 and TRBJ1-2; D not resolved. V was clipped by 3 bases and J by 3 bases, with 12 bases between them. Germline lookup yields CDR1 SGDLS and CDR2 YYNGEE. The CDR3 totals 14 residues. CDR3 protein: CASSGSKDHYGYTF. The CDR3 DNA follows: TGTGCCAGCAGCGGCAGCAAGGACCACTATGGCTACACCTTC.

The chain combines TRBV19 with TRBJ2-1; 9 bases fit TRBD2. The V segment lost 5 bases and the J segment 3 bases; nucleotides outside the gene matches: 2. CDR1 and CDR2 (germline): LNHDA, SQIVND (reference sequence). The CDR3 consists of 14 residues. For the CDR3, the DNA is TGTGCCAGTAGTGGTAGCGGGGGCTACAATGAGCAGTTCTTC. Its protein product is CASSGSGGYNEQFF.

This clone was seen a handful of times. The chain employs TRBV29-1 and TRBJ2-1; 9 bases line up with TRBD1. This CDR3 region has 12 residues. CDR1 is SQVTM, CDR2 ANQGSEA, per germline. Germline trimming cut 7 bases from V and 7 bases from J; bases unmatched to any gene: 5. CDR3 sequence: CSATGTGNEQFF. In nucleotides, the CDR3 is TGCAGCGCCACCGGGACAGGGAATGAGCAGTTCTTC.

The rearrangement joins TRBV7-9 to TRBJ2-7; D is undetermined. Germline V gene data show CDR1 as SEHNR and CDR2 as FQNEAQ (reference sequence). V was trimmed by 5 bases and J by 3 bases, leaving 8 bases between them. The CDR3 spans 12 residues. This CDR3 reads CASSIGDYEQYF. For the CDR3, the DNA is TGTGCCAGCAGCATCGGAGACTACGAGCAGTACTTC.

The CDR3: CAWDTLRGQHSPLHF. The DNA of the CDR3 is TGTGCCTGGGATACCCTGCGGGGACAGCATTCACCCCTCCACTTT. The chain has TRBV30 and TRBJ1-6; 7 nucleotides match TRBD1. CDR3 length: 15 amino acids. With V trimmed by 5 bases and J by 8 bases, 12 bases remained unmatched. Germline V lookup: CDR1 GTSNPN, CDR2 SVGIG (reference sequence). Based on the CDR3 plus reference TRBV30 and TRBJ1-6, the full variable domain is SQTIHQWPATLVQPVGSPLSLECTVEGTSNPNLYWYRQAAGRGLQLLFYSVGIGQISSEVPQNLSASRPQDRQFILSSKKLLLSDSGFYLCAWDTLRGQHSPLHFGNGTRLTVT.

The rearrangement uses TRBV6-5 and TRBJ1-2; D is perhaps TRBD1 (5 bases). In germline, CDR1 is MNHEY, CDR2 SVGAGI. The germline V and J ends were trimmed by 0 bases and 6 bases, with 11 bases remaining between them. This CDR3 has 14 residues. CDR3 sequence (DNA): TGTGCCAGCAGTTACTCGTCAGGGTGGGATGGCTACACCTTC. Residues: CASSYSSGWDGYTF.